The present entry profiles one T cell receptor beta chain with its context. How the authors handled the data: Counts of nucleated cells, estimated from reference gene primer amplification, were obtained. The protocol was immunoSEQ multiplex PCR, while the TCRdb copy is restricted to in-frame clones and leaves out a portion. The V and J calls and the clone size are those of that table, but D and trimming were determined from the DNA. The table lists 160,000 or so clones, about 88% of them singletons. This entry comes from a study of blood T cell repertoires in COVID-19. Study-level information: Some COVID-19 samples were acute and others convalescent; all came from the United States, Italy and Spain. T cells, B-cell-depleted T cells, or PBMCs supplied cDNA or gDNA.

This CDR3 contains 15 residues. In germline, CDR1 is GTSNPN, CDR2 SVGIG (reference sequence). The germline V and J ends were trimmed by 4 bases and 0 bases, with 13 bases remaining between them. The TCR sequence derives from a man aged 55 to 69 with active or convalescent COVID-19. The gene calls are TRBV30 and TRBJ2-1; D gene unclear. Sequenced material: peripheral blood. CDR3 in DNA: TGTGCCTGGAACGGAAAAAGGAGCTCCTACAATGAGCAGTTCTTC. Its protein is CAWNGKRSSYNEQFF.